Sequencing of this T cell receptor beta chain was carried out in a study of Ad26.COV2.S vaccination and SARS-CoV-2 variants. Points from the study as a whole: Breadth and depth estimates from TCRs may understate total T cell responses. Placebo recipients showed lower spike-specific TCR breadth than vaccinees.

Points on this clone: The antigen is undetermined.

Method: immunoSEQ multiplex PCR; TCRdb's copy keeps in-frame clones and lacks some. Among some 250,000 clones listed, 88% were seen once. Treatment described: 15 to 20 received Ad26.COV2.S at low or high dose, single or two shots; about 5 received placebo; per-sample allocation not given. Sampling took place 63 days after the first vaccine or placebo injection. With 2 bases removed from V and 4 bases from J, the gap between germline ends came to 8 bases. Germline assignment: CDR1 SGDLS and CDR2 YYNGEE. The CDR3 has 13 amino acids. The receptor was isolated from a person between 18 and 59 years old who received the Ad26.COV2.S COVID-19 vaccine or a placebo. The sequencing here drew on peripheral blood, taken in a trial of Ad26.COV2.S vaccine versus placebo. The chain joins TRBV9 to TRBJ2-3, with D maybe TRBD2 (6 bases). The chain's CDR3 is CASSVSSADTQYF. DNA for the CDR3: TGTGCCAGCAGCGTTTCTAGCGCAGATACGCAGTATTTT.